This T cell receptor beta chain originates from a study of kidney transplant recipient with SARS-CoV-2 infection (dated by TCRdb to 2020 to 2023). Data came from an Illumina MiSeq. Profiling of the peripheral T cell repertoire was carried out for human TCRbeta genes. In the authors' own workflow: Beta-binomial modelling was used to test for differences in clonotype abundance while accounting for variability over time. Expanded clonotypes were checked against the ImmuneCODE reference database of SARS-CoV-2-associated TCRs and mapped to regions of the viral genome. Additional repertoire analyses were carried out for TRBV gene usage, CDR3 length, CDR3 amino acid overlap between time points, clonotype abundance distributions and Jaccard similarity. The raw public reads went through TCRdb reprocessing: fastp at Q25, MiXCR clone calling, in-frame beta chains kept. Rows merge per CDR3 protein into single entries with the most common DNA and genes. In this record, the V and J calls reflect TCRdb's handling and not the investigators' own analysis. For this sample the table gives approximately 250,000 distinct CDR3 sequences, of which under 35% were detected only once. Nearly 7.5% of the sample rests with the top ten.

The CDR3 covers 12 residues, taking in both the cysteine and the phenylalanine. Of all the DNA, just the CDR3 is kept, 36 bases in frame from base 1. V drops 7 bases and J drops 3 bases, leaving 9 bases in between. Reading the germline V gene (reference sequence) gives CDR1 LNHDA and CDR2 SQIVND. The table lists this clonotype with many counts. The specificity of this receptor is unknown. Per-nucleotide qualities are absent, and no much larger clonotype sits a single base away. This specimen's time point label, per the study, means: pre-pandemic baseline sample and day 111 after first positive SARS-CoV-2 test.

The rearrangement joined TRBV19 to TRBJ1-1, with an unclear D gene assignment. The receptor was isolated from a young adult male patient who had COVID-19 and was a kidney transplant recipient. In transplant recipients, some T cells may be of donor rather than host origin. Specimen: a blood sample, collected at baseline and between days 110 and 120 from a kidney transplant recipient. The sequenced DNA is TGTGCCAGTAACGGGCCGTACACTGAAGCTTTCTTT. Translated, this is CASNGPYTEAFF.